This record concerns one T cell receptor beta chain sequence. Trimming pared 8 bases from V and 0 bases from J, leaving 17 bases between. The CDR3 length is 16 residues. From germline, CDR1 is SNHLY and CDR2 FYNNEI. The source of the sample is a study of somatic mutations in cytotoxic T cells in rheumatoid arthritis. Overall study: Immediately following diagnosis and ahead of any treatment, patient blood (approximately 30 ml EDTA) was drawn.

Using immunoSEQ multiplex PCR, the repertoire was profiled, and TCRdb retains in-frame clones only, with some absent. The data contain 15,000 to 20,000 clones, 65% to 80% of them singletons. This chain connects TRBV2 to TRBJ2-1; D unresolved. The clonotype comes from an adult with rheumatoid arthritis. Specimen: CD8+ T cells sorted from blood. CDR3: CASPLLAGVSYNEQFF. For the CDR3, the DNA is TGTGCCAGCCCCTTATTGGCCGGTGTCTCCTACAATGAGCAGTTCTTC. Looking up the rest from reference TRBV2 and TRBJ2-1 gives the full variable domain: EPEVTQTPSHQVTQMGQEVILRCVPISNHLYFYWYRQILGQKVEFLVSFYNNEISEKSEIFDDQFSVERPDGSNFTLKIRSTKLEDSAMYFCASPLLAGVSYNEQFFGPGTRLTVL.